This T cell receptor (beta chain) is drawn from a study of a mutant IDH1 vaccine in newly diagnosed glioma. Study context: Patients were started on vaccination 4-6 weeks after radiotherapy alone, or with temozolomide cycles. Patients previously underwent radiotherapy, temozolomide, or both, and most underwent both.

The assay was immunoSEQ multiplex PCR, and TCRdb's table has in-frame clones only and misses some. The sample has under 70,000 clones, about 88% seen once. About this clone: The antigen remains undetermined. At one of its ends the junction is not consistent with the germline gene, which may arise from a read error.

Noted time point: week 5, during vaccination. The vaccine gave 300 ug of a 20-mer mutant IDH1 peptide subcutaneously per dose. Each of the donors came in with new WHO grade 3 or 4 astrocytomas that were IDH1-mutant and ATRX-lost. The CDR3 contains 11 residues. The germline V gene encodes CDR1 GTSNPN and CDR2 SVGIG (reference sequence). The sequences come from PBMCs, collected from a glioma patient whose treatment included an IDH1 peptide vaccine. The clonotype was recovered from a woman between 50 and 59 years old with glioma. The V gene is TRBV30, the J gene TRBJ2-7; tentative D call: TRBD2 (5 bases). CDR3 coding DNA: TGTGCCTGGAGTGTACGGTGGGAGCGGTACTTC. Encoded protein: CAWSVRWERYF.